This T cell receptor beta chain was identified in a study of identical twins. Findings and limits, study-wide: Models underpredicted monozygotic twin sharing of out-of-frame TCR alpha. Out-of-frame alpha sequences common to twins were enriched for low generation probability.

Each donor was a healthy Caucasian. V lost 6 bases and J lost 8, with 14 bases in between. The CDR3 loop spans 13 amino acids. CDR1 is MNHNY, CDR2 SVGAGI, per germline (reference sequence). After template switching added a universal primer site, the resulting cDNA carried unique molecular identifiers. One entry per CDR3 protein results from TCRdb running MiXCR on the 5' RACE reads. The table records 1.5 million to 2 million distinct CDR3 sequences, roughly a third of them present only once. Worth noting for this clonotype: Its antigen remains unknown.

The origin of this receptor is a newborn girl in good health. The chain recombines TRBV6-6 with TRBJ2-1; D possibly uses TRBD1 or TRBD2 (5 bases each). Sequenced material: cord blood. The CDR3 region is CASSPGPVHEQFF. For the CDR3, the DNA is TGTGCCAGCAGCCCGGGGCCAGTGCATGAGCAGTTCTTC.